One sample yielded the 17 T cell receptor beta chains listed below, sequenced in a study of shared clonotypes between healthy human individuals. TCRdb's table, derived via immunoSEQ multiplex PCR, lists solely in-frame clones and lacks some. The table has nearly 500,000 clones, about three quarters seen once. Sequences were obtained from PBMCs. The receptors derive from a woman between 40 and 50 years old in good health. Some clones in this sample may be carry-over from other donors' samples.

This sequence joins TRBV7-6 and TRBJ2-7, with D unclear. Trimming pared 0 bases from V and 1 base from J, leaving 4 bases between. Germline CDR1 SGHVS, CDR2 FNYEAQ. This CDR3 contains 13 residues. This CDR3 is CASSLASSYEQYF. The CDR3, as DNA: TGTGCCAGCAGCTTAGCGTCTTCCTACGAGCAGTACTTC.

V gene TRBV19 combines with J gene TRBJ2-3; either TRBD1 or TRBD2 may supply D (5 bases each). The CDR3 spans 17 residues. V lost 3 bases and J lost 5, with 21 bases in between. In germline, CDR1 is LNHDA, CDR2 SQIVND (reference sequence). The CDR3 DNA is TGTGCCAGTAGTATGAGGGGCCCGGCTAGCTTGGTAGATACGCAGTATTTT. Protein product: CASSMRGPASLVDTQYF.

The chain uses TRBV6-5 and TRBJ1-2; D not resolved. Trimming pared 0 bases from V and 8 bases from J, leaving 19 bases between. Germline assignment: CDR1 MNHEY and CDR2 SVGAGI. The CDR3 extends over 16 amino acids. The CDR3 reads CASSYSAQLGSSGYTF. For the CDR3, the DNA is TGTGCCAGCAGTTACTCGGCTCAATTGGGGTCGTCCGGCTACACCTTC.

CDR3 nucleotides: TGTGCCAGCAGTTTAGGGACGACCGGGGAGCTGTTTTTT. Its translation: CASSLGTTGELFF. The chain has TRBV28 and TRBJ2-2, with D perhaps being TRBD1 or TRBD2 (5 bases each). The CDR3 totals 13 residues. V lost 2 bases, J lost 5 bases, and 6 bases lay in between. Germline V CDR1 and CDR2: MDHEN, SYDVKM. Variable domain in full (rest from reference TRBV28 and TRBJ2-2): DVKVTQSSRYLVKRTGEKVFLECVQDMDHENMFWYRQDPGLGLRLIYFSYDVKMKEKGDIPEGYSVSREKKERFSLILESASTNQTSMYLCASSLGTTGELFFGEGSRLTVL.

This clone was found a few times. Only one base separates this from a far larger clonotype, so it likely reflects a read error. J is TRBJ1-1 and V is TRBV30, with unresolved D. Trimming left V 3 bases short and J 10 bases short, with 15 bases between. Germline CDR1 GTSNPN, CDR2 SVGIG (reference sequence). The CDR3 runs to 12 residues. CDR3 amino acids: CAWREGRSVAFF. Here the CDR3 DNA reads TGTGCCTGGAGGGAGGGTCGCTCTGTAGCTTTCTTT.

The gene calls are TRBV28 and TRBJ1-3; possibly TRBD1 for D (5 bases). The CDR3 runs 16 residues. V lost 5 bases, J lost 2 bases, and 16 bases lay in between. The germline gives CDR1 MDHEN, CDR2 SYDVKM. The CDR3 here is CASSKGRTSAGNTIYF. For the CDR3, the DNA is TGTGCCAGCAGTAAGGGACGTACCTCTGCTGGAAACACCATATATTTT.

The genes are TRBV30 and TRBJ2-5; 8 nucleotides line up with TRBD2. The J call is in doubt because the DNA end fits TRBJ2-7 better. CDR1 and CDR2 (germline): GTSNPN, SVGIG (reference sequence). The CDR3 sequence is 13 residues long. Here the CDR3 DNA reads TGTGCCTGGAGTGCATTAGCGGGAACCGAGCAGTACTTC. Protein sequence: CAWSALAGTEQYF.

The chain is built from TRBV6-6 and TRBJ2-1; 9 nucleotides align to TRBD2. CDR3 length: 15 amino acids. Germline V gene sequence: CDR1 MNHNY, CDR2 SVGAGI (reference sequence). J was trimmed by 0 bases and V by 5 bases; bases with no gene match: 2. The CDR3 loop is CASSLSGSSYNEQFF. The CDR3 DNA reads as TGTGCCAGCAGTCTTAGCGGGAGCTCCTACAATGAGCAGTTCTTC.

This sequence joins TRBV11-2 and TRBJ2-5; TRBD1 aligns across 10 bases. The CDR3 is 14 amino acids. V trimming: 4 bases; J trimming: 4 bases; junction bases outside the gene matches: 3. Per the germline V gene, CDR1 is SGHAT and CDR2 is FQNNGV. The CDR3 sequence is CASSSRDRGETQYF. Written as DNA, the CDR3 is TGTGCCAGCAGCTCCCGGGACAGGGGAGAGACCCAGTACTTC.

This sequence joins TRBV2 and TRBJ2-1, with 11 bases fitting TRBD2. Per the germline V gene, CDR1 is SNHLY and CDR2 is FYNNEI. The CDR3 contains 15 residues. Unmatched junction bases numbered 5, after V lost 8 bases and J lost 2 bases. CDR3 amino acids: CASAVLAGAYNEQFF. The CDR3 DNA follows: TGTGCCAGCGCTGTACTAGCGGGGGCCTACAATGAGCAGTTCTTC.

The rearrangement links TRBV5-1 to TRBJ2-1; D might be TRBD1 (6 bases). The CDR3 is 16 amino acids. The germline gives CDR1 SGHRS, CDR2 YFSETQ. V gave up 0 bases and J gave up 5 bases, with 15 bases separating them. As DNA, the CDR3 is TGCGCCAGCAGCTTGGAATCCCGGGACAATCACAATGAGCAGTTCTTC. Amino acid sequence: CASSLESRDNHNEQFF.

The chain couples TRBV6-5 to TRBJ1-1, with D possibly TRBD1 on 5 matching bases. CDR3 length equals 11 residues. Germline V gene data show CDR1 as MNHEY and CDR2 as SVGAGI. Trimming removed 8 bases from V and 8 bases from J, with 12 bases in between. The CDR3 DNA is TGTGCCAGCGGGACTCAAGGCGAAGCTTTCTTT. Its protein product is CASGTQGEAFF.

The rearrangement links TRBV28 to TRBJ1-5; D gene ambiguous. The CDR3 is 16 amino acids. The germline V and J ends were trimmed by 5 bases and 0 bases, with 14 bases remaining between them. Germline lookup yields CDR1 MDHEN and CDR2 SYDVKM. The CDR3 nucleotides read TGTGCCAGCAGTCCCCTTGGCAGATATAGCAATCAGCCCCAGCATTTT. This sequence encodes CASSPLGRYSNQPQHF. The full variable domain, its missing parts supplied by reference TRBV28 and TRBJ1-5, is DVKVTQSSRYLVKRTGEKVFLECVQDMDHENMFWYRQDPGLGLRLIYFSYDVKMKEKGDIPEGYSVSREKKERFSLILESASTNQTSMYLCASSPLGRYSNQPQHFGDGTRLSIL.

Concerning this clone: Relative to the germline gene, one junction end is altered; a read error may explain this. The chain employs TRBV7-3 and TRBJ2-7; 9 bases are shared with TRBD1. This CDR3 contains 16 residues. Germline loops: CDR1 SGHTA, CDR2 FQGTGA. The CDR3 loop reads CASSITGGLSPYEQYF. The CDR3 DNA follows: TGTGCCAGCAGCATAACAGGGGGCCTCTCCCCCTACGAGCAGTACTTC.

The V gene is TRBV19, the J gene TRBJ2-5, with D unclear. Deletions cut 0 bases from V and 10 bases from J, with 6 bases between. The CDR3 sequence is 11 residues long. Germline V CDR1 and CDR2: LNHDA, SQIVND (reference sequence). CDR3 DNA: TGTGCCAGTAGTATAGACGGTATCCAGTACTTC. Translating gives CASSIDGIQYF. Full variable domain (remainder filled in from reference TRBV19 and TRBJ2-5): DGGITQSPKYLFRKEGQNVTLSCEQNLNHDAMYWYRQDPGQGLRLIYYSQIVNDFQKGDIAEGYSVSREKKESFPLTVTSAQKNPTAFYLCASSIDGIQYFGPGTRLLVL.

CDR3 nucleotides: TGCGCCAGCAGCTTGGTCTCCGGGGGCGGGTTGGCCACTAATGAAAAACTGTTTTTT. The encoded protein is CASSLVSGGGLATNEKLFF. V and J are TRBV5-1 and TRBJ1-4, with a possible D match to TRBD1 (6 bases). CDR3 size: 19 residues. Looked up from germline, CDR1 is SGHRS and CDR2 is YFSETQ. The germline V and J ends were trimmed by 0 bases and 2 bases, with 20 bases remaining between them.

V usage is TRBV2 and J usage is TRBJ2-2; D is unclear. Trimming cost V 8 bases and J 5 bases, with 6 bases left between them. This CDR3 spans 11 amino acids. Germline CDR1 SNHLY, CDR2 FYNNEI. Here the CDR3 DNA reads TGTGCCAGCTCTTCGACCGGGGAGCTGTTTTTT. Its translation is CASSSTGELFF.